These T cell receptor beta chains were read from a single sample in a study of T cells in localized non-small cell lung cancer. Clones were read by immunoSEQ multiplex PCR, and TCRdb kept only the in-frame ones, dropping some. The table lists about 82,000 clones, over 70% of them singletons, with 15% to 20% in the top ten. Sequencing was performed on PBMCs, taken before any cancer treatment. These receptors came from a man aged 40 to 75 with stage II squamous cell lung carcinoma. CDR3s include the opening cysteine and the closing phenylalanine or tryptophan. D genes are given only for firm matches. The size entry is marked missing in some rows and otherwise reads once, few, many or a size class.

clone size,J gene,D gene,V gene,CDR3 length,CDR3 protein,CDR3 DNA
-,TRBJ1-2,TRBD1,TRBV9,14,CASSVSGQVNGYTF,TGTGCCAGCAGCGTCTCGGGACAGGTGAATGGCTACACCTTC
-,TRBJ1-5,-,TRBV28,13,CASSWISDQPQHF,TGTGCCAGCAGTTGGATCTCTGATCAGCCCCAGCATTTT
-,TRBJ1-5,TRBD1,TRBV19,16,CASSSRGDRENQPQHF,TGTGCCAGTAGTAGCCGCGGGGACAGGGAGAATCAGCCCCAGCATTTT
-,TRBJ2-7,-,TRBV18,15,CASSPTATSSYEQYF,TGTGCCAGCTCACCAACGGCGACAAGCTCCTACGAGCAGTACTTC
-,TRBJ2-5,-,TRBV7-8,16,CASSLWGGGFQETQYF,TGTGCCAGCAGCTTATGGGGCGGGGGCTTTCAAGAGACCCAGTACTTC
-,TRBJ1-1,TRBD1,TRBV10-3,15,CAISVEGTGESEAFF,TGTGCCATCAGTGTCGAAGGGACAGGGGAATCTGAAGCTTTCTTT
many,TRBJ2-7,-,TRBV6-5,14,CASSPDSLSYEQYF,TGTGCCAGCAGCCCGGACAGCCTGTCCTACGAGCAGTACTTC
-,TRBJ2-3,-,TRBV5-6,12,CASSFDTDTQYF,TGTGCCAGCAGCTTTGACACAGATACGCAGTATTTT
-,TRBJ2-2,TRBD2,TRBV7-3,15,CASSSRLAGTGELFF,TGTGCCAGCAGCTCCAGACTAGCGGGGACCGGGGAGCTGTTTTTT
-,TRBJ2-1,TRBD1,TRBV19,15,CASRSGQGYHNEQFF,TGTGCCAGTCGGTCGGGACAGGGGTACCACAATGAGCAGTTCTTC
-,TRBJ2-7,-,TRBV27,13,CASSLGISYEQYF,TGTGCCAGCAGTTTGGGGATCTCCTACGAGCAGTACTTC
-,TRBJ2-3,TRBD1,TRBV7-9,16,CASSLGDRGRTDTQYF,TGTGCCAGCAGCCTGGGGGACAGGGGGCGAACAGATACGCAGTATTTT
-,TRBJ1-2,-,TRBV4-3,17,CASSQGVTDSSNYGYTF,TGCGCCAGCAGCCAGGGGGTGACAGATTCCTCTAACTATGGCTACACCTTC
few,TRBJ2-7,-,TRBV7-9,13,CASSSGRFYEQYF,TGTGCCAGCAGTTCTGGTAGGTTCTACGAGCAGTACTTC
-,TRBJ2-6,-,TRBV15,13,CATMVSGANVLTF,TGTGCCACCATGGTCTCTGGGGCCAACGTCCTGACTTTC
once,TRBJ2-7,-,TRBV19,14,CATRNGPGQGEQYF,TGTGCCACCCGCAACGGACCGGGCCAGGGCGAGCAGTACTTC
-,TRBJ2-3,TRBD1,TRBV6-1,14,CASSVTGGTDTQYF,TGTGCCAGCAGTGTAACAGGGGGCACAGATACGCAGTATTTT
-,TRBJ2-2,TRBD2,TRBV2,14,CASTRGLAAGELFF,TGTGCCAGCACACGAGGACTAGCGGCCGGGGAGCTGTTTTTT
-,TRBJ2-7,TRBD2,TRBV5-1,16,CASSPRTSGTPHEQYF,TGCGCCAGCAGCCCCCGGACTAGCGGGACCCCCCACGAGCAGTACTTC
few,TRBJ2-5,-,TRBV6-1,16,CASSAQWTVQQETQYF,TGTGCCAGCAGTGCCCAATGGACAGTCCAACAAGAGACCCAGTACTTC
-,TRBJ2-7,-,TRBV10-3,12,CAMGSSNYEQYF,TGTGCCATGGGGTCGTCGAACTACGAGCAGTACTTC
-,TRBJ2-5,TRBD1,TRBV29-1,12,CSGRQGDATQYF,TGCAGCGGACGACAGGGGGACGCGACCCAGTACTTC
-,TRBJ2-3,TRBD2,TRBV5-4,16,CASSSSVAGGTDTQYF,TGTGCCAGCAGCTCATCCGTAGCGGGAGGCACAGATACGCAGTATTTT
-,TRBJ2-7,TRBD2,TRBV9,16,CASSVASGGGRYEQYF,TGTGCCAGCAGCGTAGCTAGTGGGGGGGGAAGATACGAGCAGTACTTC
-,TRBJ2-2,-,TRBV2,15,CASSAGRRNTGELFF,TGTGCCAGCAGTGCGGGAAGGAGGAACACCGGGGAGCTGTTTTTT
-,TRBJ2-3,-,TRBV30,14,CAWSTPELPDTQYF,TGTGCCTGGAGTACCCCGGAGCTCCCAGATACGCAGTATTTT
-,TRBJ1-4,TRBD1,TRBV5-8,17,CASSPGTGTATNEKLFF,TGTGCCAGCAGCCCGGGGACAGGAACAGCAACTAATGAAAAACTGTTTTTT
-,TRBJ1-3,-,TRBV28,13,CASTGANGNTIYF,TGTGCCAGTACGGGGGCAAATGGAAACACCATATATTTT
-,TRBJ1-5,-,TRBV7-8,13,CATSRDPNQPQHF,TGTGCCACCTCCCGGGACCCCAATCAGCCCCAGCATTTT
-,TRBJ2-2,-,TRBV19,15,CASSWPSGNTGELFF,TGTGCCAGTAGTTGGCCGTCGGGGAACACCGGGGAGCTGTTTTTT
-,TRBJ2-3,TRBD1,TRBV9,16,CASSVDRGSGTDTQYF,TGTGCCAGCAGCGTGGACAGGGGGTCCGGCACAGATACGCAGTATTTT
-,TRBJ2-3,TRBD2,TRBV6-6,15,CASSPPGTSGHTQYF,TGTGCCAGCAGTCCCCCCGGGACTAGCGGACATACGCAGTATTTT
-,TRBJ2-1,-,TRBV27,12,CASSFQSSEQFF,TGTGCCAGCAGTTTTCAGAGCAGTGAGCAGTTCTTC
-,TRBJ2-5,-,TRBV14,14,CASSHLGRQETQYF,TGTGCCAGCAGCCACCTAGGGAGACAAGAGACCCAGTACTTC
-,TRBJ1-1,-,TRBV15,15,CATSRDAQGRTEAFF,TGTGCCACCAGCAGAGATGCGCAGGGCCGCACTGAAGCTTTCTTT
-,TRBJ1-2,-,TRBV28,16,CASRVDSLFLGYGYTF,TGTGCCAGCAGGGTGGACAGCCTGTTCCTGGGGTATGGCTACACCTTC
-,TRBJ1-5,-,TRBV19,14,CASTPTDLNQPQHF,TGTGCCAGTACCCCGACAGACCTAAATCAGCCCCAGCATTTT
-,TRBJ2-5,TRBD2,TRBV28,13,CAGKAGGSETQYF,TGTGCCGGAAAAGCGGGAGGATCCGAGACCCAGTACTTC
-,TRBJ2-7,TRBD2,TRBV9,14,CASSASGGYHEQYF,TGTGCCAGCAGCGCTAGCGGGGGGTACCACGAGCAGTACTTC
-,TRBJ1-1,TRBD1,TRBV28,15,CASSPHGTGLSEAFF,TGTGCCAGCAGCCCTCACGGGACAGGTCTTTCCGAAGCTTTCTTT